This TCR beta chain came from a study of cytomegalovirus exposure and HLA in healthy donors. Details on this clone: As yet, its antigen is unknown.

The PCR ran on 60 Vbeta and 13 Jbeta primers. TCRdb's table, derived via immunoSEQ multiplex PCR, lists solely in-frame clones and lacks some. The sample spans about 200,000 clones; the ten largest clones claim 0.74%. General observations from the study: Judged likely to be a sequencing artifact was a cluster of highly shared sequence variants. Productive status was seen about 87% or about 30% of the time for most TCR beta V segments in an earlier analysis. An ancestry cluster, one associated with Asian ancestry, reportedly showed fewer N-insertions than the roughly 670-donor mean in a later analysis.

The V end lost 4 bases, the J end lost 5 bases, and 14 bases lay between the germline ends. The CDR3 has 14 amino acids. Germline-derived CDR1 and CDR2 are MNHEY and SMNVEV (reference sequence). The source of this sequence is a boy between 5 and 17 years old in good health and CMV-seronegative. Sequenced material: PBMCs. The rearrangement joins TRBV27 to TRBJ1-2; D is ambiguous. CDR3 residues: CASSSAGSIYGYTF. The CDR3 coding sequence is TGTGCCAGCAGTTCGGCAGGCTCAATTTATGGCTACACCTTC.